The 27 T cell receptor beta chains listed next were all sequenced from one sample in a study of human T cells and chemical hapten exposure. Time point denoted: patch test 1, 2 weeks after DPC sensitization. Treatment defined: therapeutic diphenylcyclopropenone sensitization with weekly scalp DPC. One entry per CDR3 protein results from TCRdb running MiXCR on the RACE reads. This sample has over 14,000 distinct CDR3 sequences, with less than 20% found just once. Sequencing used whole blood, obtained in connection with sensitization to the hapten diphenylcyclopropenone (DPC). The receptors shown here come from a woman in her thirties with alopecia areata. Some clones in this sample may be carry-over from other donors' samples.

This clonotype was picked up a small number of times. The V and J genes are TRBV9 and TRBJ1-2; D not resolved. The CDR3 runs 15 residues. Trimming left V 0 bases short and J 4 bases short, with 13 bases between. The germline gives CDR1 SGDLS, CDR2 YYNGEE. This CDR3 is CASSVGERNLYGYTF. CDR3 DNA sequence: TGTGCCAGCAGCGTAGGCGAGCGAAACCTCTATGGCTACACCTTC.

This clonotype has at least ten counts. This chain uses TRBV18 with TRBJ2-2, with 7 bases lining up with TRBD2. The CDR3 is 16 amino acids. V lost 3 bases to trimming and J lost 6 bases; unmatched junction nucleotides: 10. CDR1 is KGHSH, CDR2 LQKENI, per germline. The CDR3, as DNA: TGTGCCAGCTCACCCCCTTGGTTCCTAGCGGCCGGGGAGCTGTTTTTT. It encodes CASSPPWFLAAGELFF.

This clonotype has a count of ten or more. This chain connects TRBV9 to TRBJ2-7; D uncertain. CDR1 is SGDLS and CDR2 is YYNGEE in the germline V gene. This CDR3 is built from 14 residues. V was trimmed by 0 bases and J by 2 bases, leaving 9 bases between them. The CDR3 region has the DNA TGTGCCAGCAGCGTAGGACCGCAGCCCTACGAGCAGTACGTC. Translating it yields CASSVGPQPYEQYV.

The rearrangement uses TRBV7-9 and TRBJ2-5; the D gene could be TRBD1 or TRBD2 (5 bases each). V was clipped by 4 bases and J by 2 bases, with 11 bases between them. The germline V gene has CDR1 SEHNR and CDR2 FQNEAQ (reference sequence). This CDR3 comprises 14 residues. The CDR3 sequence: CASSSTRQQETQYF. The CDR3 nucleotides read TGTGCCAGCAGCTCCACTAGACAGCAAGAGACCCAGTACTTC.

This clonotype has ten or more counts. The rearrangement uses TRBV29-1 and TRBJ2-4, with TRBD1 identical over 8 bases. V gave up 6 bases and J gave up 3 bases; unmatched junction bases: 7. The CDR3 runs to 14 residues. The germline V gene encodes CDR1 SQVTM and CDR2 ANQGSEA. The chain's CDR3 is CSVGQGLNKNIQYF. The CDR3 DNA follows: TGCAGCGTCGGACAGGGCCTTAACAAAAACATTCAGTACTTC.

By frequency in the sample, this clonotype is medium-sized. J is TRBJ1-2 and V is TRBV20-1; D call uncertain. Germline values: CDR1 DFQATT, CDR2 SNEGSKA (reference sequence). The V end lost 3 bases, the J end lost 4 bases, and 12 bases lay between the germline ends. CDR3 size: 13 residues. The CDR3 DNA reads as TGCAGTGCTAGCGCTGGGGAGGGCTATGGCTACACCTTC. Its translation is CSASAGEGYGYTF.

In this sample, this clonotype turned up many times. The chain is built from TRBV18 and TRBJ2-1; tentative D call: TRBD2 (6 bases). V lost 3 bases to trimming and J lost 5 bases, with 17 bases between them. This CDR3 region has 16 residues. Germline V gene data show CDR1 as KGHSH and CDR2 as LQKENI. The CDR3 here is CASSPAWGGEDNEQFF. CDR3 in DNA: TGTGCCAGCTCACCTGCTTGGGGCGGGGAAGACAATGAGCAGTTCTTC. The full variable domain, with the rest looked up from reference TRBV18 and TRBJ2-1, is NAGVMQNPRHLVRRRGQEARLRCSPMKGHSHVYWYRQLPEEGLKFMVYLQKENIIDESGMPKERFSAEFPKEGPSILRIQQVVRGDSAAYFCASSPAWGGEDNEQFFGPGTRLTVL.

The rearrangement uses TRBV20-1 and TRBJ2-4; 9 nucleotides agree with TRBD1. Unmatched junction bases numbered 9, after V lost 6 bases and J lost 9 bases. This CDR3 region has 13 residues. Germline CDR1 is DFQATT and CDR2 is SNEGSKA (reference sequence). The CDR3 loop reads CSARPGQGTIQYF. The CDR3 DNA follows: TGCAGTGCGCGACCGGGACAGGGAACCATTCAGTACTTC.

This clonotype ranks as medium-sized. V usage is TRBV12-3 or TRBV12-4 and J usage is TRBJ1-5, with D possibly matching TRBD1 (6 bases). Deletions cut 3 bases from V and 3 bases from J, with 9 bases between. The CDR3 extends over 14 amino acids. DNA for the CDR3: TGTGCCAGCAGTTTGGCAGGGGACAATCAGCCCCAGCATTTT. It codes for CASSLAGDNQPQHF.

Sample share makes this clonotype medium-sized (0.01 to 0.1%). The rearrangement links TRBV6-2 or TRBV6-3 to TRBJ2-3; D gene unclear. The germline V gene encodes CDR1 MNHEY and CDR2 SVGEGT. This CDR3 contains 14 residues. V shed 2 bases and J shed 7 bases, with 13 bases lying between them. CDR3 nucleotides: TGTGCCAGCAGTTACCCCTCGGAGCGCTATACGCAGTATTTT. Encoded protein: CASSYPSERYTQYF.

This clonotype is medium-sized (0.01 to 0.1%) in the sample. The gene calls are TRBV11-3 and TRBJ2-2; 11 nucleotides agree with TRBD1. This CDR3 has 15 amino acids. Germline CDR1 and CDR2: SGHNT and YENEEA. The V and J ends lost 6 bases and 7 bases, in that order; junction bases with no gene match: 7. The CDR3 is CASRRTGGVSGELFF. CDR3 sequence (DNA): TGTGCCAGCAGAAGGACAGGGGGCGTGAGCGGGGAGCTGTTTTTT.

By share, this clonotype ranks as medium-sized (0.01 to 0.1%). The chain is built from TRBV4-1 and TRBJ1-5, with TRBD1 as a possible D gene (5 bases). The CDR3 runs to 16 residues. Between the trimmed V and J ends, which lost 1 base and 7 bases, there was a span of 17 bases. Germline CDR1 MGHRA, CDR2 YSYEKL. CDR3 DNA sequence: TGCGCCAGCAGCCAAGGACAGTCACCGATTCAACAGCCCCAGCATTTT. It specifies CASSQGQSPIQQPQHF.

This clonotype was counted only a few times. V gene TRBV4-1 combines with J gene TRBJ1-4, with no clear D. Germline V gene lookup returns CDR1 MGHRA and CDR2 YSYEKL. V shed 6 bases and J shed 7 bases, with 12 bases lying between them. This CDR3 is 13 amino acids long. DNA of the CDR3: TGCGCCAGCAGTCTAGGAGTAGCTGAAAAACTGTTTTTT. The encoded protein is CASSLGVAEKLFF.

By sample fraction, this clonotype is medium-sized. The junction does not match germline at one end; this may be a read error. CDR3 DNA sequence: TGTGCCAGCAGTTACTTTCTAAGTACTTGGGCCTTC. The encoded protein is CASSYFLSTWAF. The chain recombines TRBV6-6 with TRBJ1-2; unclear D gene. Germline V lookup: CDR1 MNHNY, CDR2 SVGAGI (reference sequence). There are 12 residues in the CDR3.

This clonotype is labeled as medium-sized (0.01 to 0.1%). The V call is TRBV3-1, the J call TRBJ2-3, with D unresolved. The CDR3 loop spans 14 amino acids. V lost 1 base and J lost 0, with 5 bases in between. The germline CDR1 and CDR2 sequences are LGHDT and YNNKEL (reference sequence). CDR3 loop: CASSQGLSTDTQYF. CDR3 nucleotide sequence: TGTGCCAGCAGCCAAGGCCTCAGCACAGATACGCAGTATTTT.

In this sample, this clonotype is medium-sized. The chain joins TRBV6-6 to TRBJ1-2, with D possibly matching TRBD1 (5 bases). The V end lost 5 bases, the J end lost 4 bases, and 23 bases lay between the germline ends. The length of the CDR3 is 17 residues. Looked up from germline, CDR1 is MNHNY and CDR2 is SVGAGI (reference sequence). The CDR3 DNA reads TGTGCCAGCAGTGCCGACGGGACTACCGGAGGACTCTATGGCTACACCTTC. This sequence encodes CASSADGTTGGLYGYTF.

This clonotype has at least ten counts. V usage is TRBV12-3 or TRBV12-4 and J usage is TRBJ1-1, with D hard to call. V was clipped by 6 bases and J by 0 bases, with 8 bases between them. The CDR3 consists of 13 residues. The CDR3 loop is CASSPELNTEAFF. Written as DNA, the CDR3 is TGTGCCAGCAGCCCCGAATTGAACACTGAAGCTTTCTTT.

In its sample, this clonotype was seen many times. The rearrangement uses TRBV12-3 or TRBV12-4 and TRBJ2-2; TRBD2 agrees at 12 bases. The CDR3 has 17 residues. V lost 2 bases to trimming and J lost 2 bases; unmatched junction nucleotides: 3. The chain's CDR3 is CASSLRTSGKNTGELFF. CDR3 in DNA: TGTGCCAGCAGTTTAAGGACTAGCGGGAAAAACACCGGGGAGCTGTTTTTT.

This clonotype was observed a few times. This chain links TRBV11-3 with TRBJ1-1, with D perhaps TRBD1 (5 bases). The germline V and J ends were trimmed by 5 bases and 11 bases, with 15 bases remaining between them. The length of the CDR3 is 12 residues. Germline V gives CDR1 SGHNT, CDR2 YENEEA. CDR3 in amino acids: CASSDDSLVAFF. CDR3 coding DNA: TGTGCCAGCAGCGACGACAGCCTGGTTGCTTTCTTT.

This clonotype is labeled medium-sized (0.01 to 0.1%). The J gene is TRBJ2-1, the V gene TRBV20-1, with D possibly TRBD1 on 5 matching bases. The V end was cut by 5 bases, the J end by 4 bases, with 18 bases between. Looked up from germline, CDR1 is DFQATT and CDR2 is SNEGSKA (reference sequence). The CDR3 is made up of 15 amino acids. The DNA for the CDR3 is TGCAGTGCTCCCCCTGGGGCGAGCAAATACAATGAGCAGTTCTTC. This sequence encodes CSAPPGASKYNEQFF.

This clonotype is medium-sized in the sample. V usage is TRBV29-1 and J usage is TRBJ1-1; possible D gene TRBD1, 6 bases. Between the trimmed V and J ends, which lost 6 bases and 0 bases, there was a span of 11 bases. CDR3 length: 13 amino acids. Germline V gives CDR1 SQVTM, CDR2 ANQGSEA. CDR3 loop: CSVRGQLNTEAFF. CDR3 DNA: TGCAGCGTCCGTGGACAGTTGAACACTGAAGCTTTCTTT.

This clonotype has at least ten counts. The genes are TRBV4-1 and TRBJ1-1, with unresolved D. V was clipped by 4 bases and J by 4 bases, with 16 bases between them. Germline values: CDR1 MGHRA, CDR2 YSYEKL. The CDR3 totals 15 residues. The CDR3 DNA reads TGCGCCAGCAGCCCTCGCGGCGGGTTGGGCACTGAAGCTTTCTTT. This translates into CASSPRGGLGTEAFF.

This clonotype has at least ten counts. The V call is TRBV6-6, the J call TRBJ2-1, with TRBD2 identical over 11 bases. CDR1 and CDR2 from the germline V gene are MNHNY and SVGAGI (reference sequence). The CDR3 spans 15 residues. V trimming: 7 bases; J trimming: 6 bases; junction bases outside the gene matches: 8. The CDR3 DNA reads as TGTGCCAGCACGACCCTAGCGGGAGGACGCAATGAGCAGTTCTTC. Its translation: CASTTLAGGRNEQFF.

The sample holds a few counts of this clonotype. The chain joins TRBV29-1 to TRBJ2-2; possibly TRBD1 for D (8 bases). CDR1 is SQVTM and CDR2 is ANQGSEA in the germline V gene. CDR3 length: 15 residues. Trimming took 4 bases from V and 4 from J, leaving 16 bases between them. DNA for the CDR3: TGCAGCGTTGGGACAGGGACTACGGGCACCGGGGAGCTGTTTTTT. Amino acid sequence: CSVGTGTTGTGELFF.

This clonotype was counted many times. The V call is TRBV12-3 or TRBV12-4, the J call TRBJ1-1; perhaps TRBD1 as D (6 bases). The ends were cut back, 3 bases at V and 6 bases at J, with 14 bases in the middle. This CDR3 comprises 14 residues. The CDR3 sequence: CASSFAGTRSEAFF. CDR3 coding DNA: TGTGCCAGCAGTTTTGCGGGGACACGGTCTGAAGCTTTCTTT.

This clonotype was counted at least ten times. This chain uses TRBV5-1 with TRBJ2-7, with D unclear. The germline V gene has CDR1 SGHRS and CDR2 YFSETQ. V lost 2 bases, J lost 0 bases, and 12 bases lay in between. The CDR3 runs to 15 residues. The CDR3 region is CASSFGPNPSYEQYF. The CDR3 DNA follows: TGCGCCAGCAGCTTTGGCCCTAATCCCTCCTACGAGCAGTACTTC.

This clonotype was counted at least ten times. V and J are TRBV12-3 or TRBV12-4 and TRBJ2-3, with a weak D call TRBD1 (5 bases). This CDR3 has 15 residues. V was cut by 4 bases and J by 6 bases, with 17 bases left in between. CDR3 coding DNA: TGTGCCAGCAGTTCCGATTTGAGTCCAGGGGATACGCAGTATTTT. Translation gives CASSSDLSPGDTQYF.